Here is one T cell receptor (beta chain) with its context. Method: immunoSEQ multiplex PCR; TCRdb's copy keeps in-frame clones and lacks some. The sample lists approximately 160,000 clones; under 90% were seen once. The data were taken from a study of cytomegalovirus exposure and HLA in healthy donors. Whole-study context: The 120 validation repertoires, a later analysis reported, used the same platform as the approximately 700 first-cohort repertoires.

From the roughly 120-subject validation cohort, which was separate from the approximately 670-subject first cohort, the donors were drawn. The CDR3 totals 12 residues. V lost 4 bases, J lost 4 bases, and 6 bases lay in between. Germline V gene lookup returns CDR1 SGHDT and CDR2 YYEEEE. Sequencing used PBMCs. V and J are TRBV5-6 and TRBJ2-1; D unresolved. The TCR originated in a man aged 18 to 30 in good health and CMV-seropositive. In DNA form, the CDR3 reads TGTGCCAGCAGCCCCGGGTACAATGAGCAGTTCTTC. Translation gives CASSPGYNEQFF.